The sequence of this TCR beta chain was determined in a study of cytomegalovirus exposure and HLA in healthy donors. About the research overall: The roughly 130 validation repertoires used the same platform as the 600 to 750 first-cohort repertoires (as reported by a later analysis). Study-wide results and caveats: Cytomegalovirus association was assigned to 170 or so TCR beta chains. According to a subsequent analysis, TCR clusters from the first cohort were inclined to appear together in the roughly 120 validation repertoires. Using the classifier, cytomegalovirus status was reportedly diagnosed with high specificity and sensitivity.

Clones were sequenced by immunoSEQ multiplex PCR, and TCRdb holds only the in-frame ones, with some missing. The data hold 130,000 or so clones, with 70% to 90% observed a single time. V lost 3 bases, J lost 4 bases, and 15 bases lay in between. The CDR3 has 16 residues. Germline CDR1 reads WNHNN; CDR2 reads SYGVQD (reference sequence). This clone showed up just a few times. What it binds is not known. The chain uses TRBV10-1 and TRBJ2-2; TRBD2 might be the D (6 bases). This TCR came from a woman aged 18-30 years in good health and CMV-seronegative. Sequenced material: PBMCs. For the CDR3, the DNA is TGCGCCAGCAGTGATTACGGCGGGGTATCCACCGGGGAGCTGTTTTTT. It yields the protein CASSDYGGVSTGELFF.